The 16 T cell receptor beta chains below come from one sample, sequenced in a study of cytomegalovirus exposure and HLA in healthy donors (TCRdb year 2017). The library was produced with the immunoSEQ multiplex PCR assay. TCRdb provides this immuneACCESS table in a form limited to in-frame rearrangements. Some clones are lacking; in checked studies, under half of them reflect an unresolved V gene, and why the rest are absent is not known. For this sample the table gives tens of thousands of clones, of which around nine tenths were detected only once. The ten largest clones capture around 1.1% of the sample. Sequencing used PBMCs. The receptors here all came from a man aged 18 to 30 in good health and CMV-seronegative.

The chain is built from TRBV19 and TRBJ1-3; tentatively, D is TRBD1 (6 bases). Trimming left V 4 bases short and J 0 bases short, with 19 bases between. The CDR3 loop spans 18 amino acids. Germline CDR1 reads LNHDA; CDR2 reads SQIVND (reference sequence). Here the CDR3 reads CASSSWTASISSGNTIYF. The CDR3 DNA follows: TGTGCCAGTAGTAGTTGGACAGCCTCAATTTCCTCTGGAAACACCATATATTTT.

This chain links TRBV10-3 with TRBJ2-7; 11 bases agree with TRBD1. This CDR3 has 14 amino acids. CDR1 is ENHRY and CDR2 is SYGVKD in the germline V gene. V lost 6 bases and J lost 2; bases outside the gene matches: 3. The CDR3 spells CAIRGTGGTYEQYF. In nucleotides, the CDR3 is TGTGCCATCAGAGGGACAGGGGGTACCTACGAGCAGTACTTC.

V and J are TRBV5-1 and TRBJ2-7; 9 bases align to TRBD1. Germline CDR1 SGHRS, CDR2 YFSETQ. This CDR3 spans 15 amino acids. Germline trimming cut 4 bases from V and 4 bases from J; bases unmatched to any gene: 9. The CDR3 here is CASSALGDRAYEQYF. As DNA, the CDR3 is TGCGCCAGCAGCGCCCTCGGGGACAGGGCTTACGAGCAGTACTTC. Full variable domain (outside the CDR3, taken from reference TRBV5-1 and TRBJ2-7): KAGVTQTPRYLIKTRGQQVTLSCSPISGHRSVSWYQQTPGQGLQFLFEYFSETQRNKGNFPGRFSGRQFSNSRSEMNVSTLELGDSALYLCASSALGDRAYEQYFGPGTRLTVT.

This clone was seen a single time. The chain uses TRBV18 and TRBJ2-7; D perhaps matches TRBD1 (5 bases). The CDR3 covers 15 residues. Germline assignment: CDR1 KGHSH and CDR2 LQKENI. Trimming shortened V by 3 bases and J by 2 bases, and 14 bases separated the two germline ends. The CDR3 here is CASSPATRGTYEQYF. As DNA, the CDR3 is TGTGCCAGCTCACCTGCGACAAGGGGCACCTACGAGCAGTACTTC.

The chain is built from TRBV27 and TRBJ2-3; D is perhaps TRBD2 (5 bases). This CDR3 has 16 residues. The V gene lost 6 bases and the J gene lost 0 bases, with 16 bases spanning the gap. CDR1 is MNHEY, CDR2 SMNVEV, per germline (reference sequence). Here the CDR3 DNA reads TGTGCCAGCAGCCCGTCAGCGGCCTATAGCACAGATACGCAGTATTTT. Amino acids: CASSPSAAYSTDTQYF.

The chain combines TRBV29-1 with TRBJ1-1, with TRBD1 as a possible D gene (5 bases). This CDR3 contains 12 residues. V lost 3 bases and J lost 3, with 8 bases in between. Germline V lookup: CDR1 SQVTM, CDR2 ANQGSEA. This CDR3 reads CSVERGDTEAFF. The CDR3 nucleotides read TGCAGCGTTGAGCGGGGGGACACTGAAGCTTTCTTT. Full variable domain (remainder filled in from reference TRBV29-1 and TRBJ1-1): SAVISQKPSRDICQRGTSLTIQCQVDSQVTMMFWYRQQPGQSLTLIATANQGSEATYESGFVIDKFPISRPNLTFSTLTVSNMSPEDSSIYLCSVERGDTEAFFGQGTRLTVV.

The chain couples TRBV28 to TRBJ2-5, with 15 bases lining up with TRBD2. This CDR3 contains 18 residues. Unmatched junction bases numbered 9, after V lost 6 bases and J lost 1 base. The germline gives CDR1 MDHEN, CDR2 SYDVKM. This CDR3 reads CASSPGLAGGAFQETQYF. For the CDR3, the DNA is TGTGCCAGCAGCCCAGGACTAGCGGGAGGGGCATTCCAAGAGACCCAGTACTTC.

This clone was recorded only once. The V and J genes are TRBV15 and TRBJ2-3, with TRBD2 matching 7 bases. This CDR3 has 15 residues. In germline, CDR1 is LNHNV, CDR2 YYDKDF (reference sequence). V was clipped by 3 bases and J by 4 bases; unmatched bases: 7. This CDR3 is CATSRRRESPDTQYF. CDR3 sequence (DNA): TGTGCCACCAGCAGGCGGCGGGAGTCTCCAGATACGCAGTATTTT. Supplemented by reference TRBV15 and TRBJ2-3, the full variable domain reads DAMVIQNPRYQVTQFGKPVTLSCSQTLNHNVMYWYQQKSSQAPKLLFHYYDKDFNNEADTPDNFQSRRPNTSFCFLDIRSPGLGDTAMYLCATSRRRESPDTQYFGPGTRLTVL.

The table lists this clone with a few counts. The chain uses TRBV19 and TRBJ2-5; D unclear. This CDR3 is built from 14 residues. V lost 0 bases and J 7 bases, leaving 12 bases between the germline ends. Germline V lookup: CDR1 LNHDA, CDR2 SQIVND (reference sequence). The CDR3 here is CASSIELAIGTQYF. The DNA of the CDR3 is TGTGCCAGTAGTATAGAGTTAGCCATAGGGACCCAGTACTTC.

The chain uses TRBV7-8 and TRBJ1-2, with 8 bases that match TRBD1. J gave up 8 bases and V 5 bases, and 4 bases lay outside the gene matches. CDR1 and CDR2 (germline): SGHVS, FQNEAQ. This CDR3 region has 12 residues. CDR3 DNA sequence: TGTGCCAGCAGCAAGGGACAGGCCGGCTACACCTTC. Protein: CASSKGQAGYTF.

V gene TRBV25-1 combines with J gene TRBJ2-7; 7 nucleotides align to TRBD1. The CDR3 is 15 amino acids. CDR1 MGHDK and CDR2 SYGVNS come from the germline V gene. With 3 bases clipped from V and 2 bases from J, the junction kept 7 bases outside the gene matches. CDR3 bases: TGTGCCAGCAGTGACGGGACAGCTCCCACCTACGAGCAGTACTTC. Protein: CASSDGTAPTYEQYF.

This chain uses TRBV29-1 with TRBJ2-3; 11 nucleotides align to TRBD2. With 2 bases clipped from V and 3 bases from J, the junction kept 7 bases outside the gene matches. This CDR3 has 16 amino acids. Germline V gives CDR1 SQVTM, CDR2 ANQGSEA. This chain's CDR3 is CSVENVAGGGTDTQYF. CDR3 DNA: TGCAGCGTTGAAAACGTAGCGGGAGGGGGAACAGATACGCAGTATTTT.

This chain uses TRBV29-1 with TRBJ1-4; tentatively, D is TRBD1 (5 bases). The germline CDR1 and CDR2 sequences are SQVTM and ANQGSEA. The CDR3 is 13 residues long. Trimming stripped 7 bases from V and 5 bases from J, with 14 bases between. CDR3 residues: CSGSQGVNEKLFF. Here the CDR3 DNA reads TGCAGCGGGTCCCAGGGTGTAAATGAAAAACTGTTTTTT. Based on the CDR3 plus reference TRBV29-1 and TRBJ1-4, the full variable domain is SAVISQKPSRDICQRGTSLTIQCQVDSQVTMMFWYRQQPGQSLTLIATANQGSEATYESGFVIDKFPISRPNLTFSTLTVSNMSPEDSSIYLCSGSQGVNEKLFFGSGTQLSVL.

The chain joins TRBV5-1 to TRBJ1-3; 7 nucleotides agree with TRBD1. The V segment lost 4 bases and the J segment 0 bases; nucleotides outside the gene matches: 7. Germline V lookup: CDR1 SGHRS, CDR2 YFSETQ. The CDR3 spans 16 residues. The CDR3 coding sequence is TGCGCCAGCAGCCCGGGACAGACATACTCTGGAAACACCATATATTTT. The encoded protein is CASSPGQTYSGNTIYF.

The rearrangement uses TRBV15 and TRBJ1-1; D perhaps matches TRBD1 (6 bases). V gave up 7 bases and J gave up 0 bases, with 12 bases separating them. The CDR3 is 14 amino acids. Germline V gene lookup returns CDR1 LNHNV and CDR2 YYDKDF (reference sequence). CDR3 protein: CATKGGRLNTEAFF. The CDR3 DNA sequence: TGTGCCACCAAAGGGGGACGGCTGAACACTGAAGCTTTCTTT.

The chain uses TRBV11-2 and TRBJ2-1, with 9 bases matching TRBD2. The V gene's germline CDR1 is SGHAT and CDR2 FQNNGV. V lost 6 bases and J lost 5; bases outside the gene matches: 11. CDR3 length equals 16 residues. CDR3 in amino acids: CASSTVSGRPHNEQFF. CDR3 sequence (DNA): TGTGCCAGCAGTACCGTGAGCGGGAGGCCTCACAATGAGCAGTTCTTC. The complete variable domain, with remaining parts taken from reference TRBV11-2 and TRBJ2-1, reads EAGVAQSPRYKIIEKRQSVAFWCNPISGHATLYWYQQILGQGPKLLIQFQNNGVVDDSQLPKDRFSAERLKGVDSTLKIQPAKLEDSAVYLCASSTVSGRPHNEQFFGPGTRLTVL.